This T cell receptor beta chain originates from a study of blood T cell repertoires in COVID-19 (dated by TCRdb to 2018 to 2020). Notes on the research overall: Samples from collaborators originated in the United States, Italy and Spain and spanned both the acute and convalescent phases of COVID-19. The prospective study material was composed of cDNA or gDNA derived from T cells, B-cell-depleted T cells, or PBMCs. Subjects who had been exposed to COVID-19, were actively infected with it, or had recovered from it provided the deeply sampled blood TCRbeta repertoires that made up the dataset. The repertoires were released in a freely available public database intended as a resource for research on the immune response to SARS-CoV-2. The samples were drawn from two sources: the first 160 participants of the ongoing ImmuneRACE study, and 950 to 1,500 subjects contributed by 6 global collaborators. The sample metadata nearly always contained a de-identified subject ID, COVID-19 status, age in years and sex. Where available, HLA class I and class II types were taken from metadata supplied by the sample provider and were not determined by assay-based typing.

The immunoSEQ Assay, a bias-controlled multiplex PCR, was used to amplify TCRbeta CDR3 regions from genomic DNA. Regarding the original processing steps: The number of nucleated cells in each sample was estimated from the amplification of reference gene primers within the assay. To quantify the absolute abundance of each unique TCRbeta CDR3 rearrangement, sequence reads were collapsed and filtered. For each sample, productive Simpson clonality was calculated as the square root of Simpson's diversity index across productive rearrangements. The source is immuneACCESS, and TCRdb retained only in-frame sequences with V and J called. Part of the clones is not carried over; for the studies checked, unresolved V genes explain less than half of this, and the remainder is unexplained. That table gives V, J and clone size, and the DNA gave D and trimming. This sample comprises 200,000 to 250,000 clones, roughly 86% of them detected only once. The ten top clones hold roughly a tenth of the sample.

About this clone itself: Its specific antigen is unknown. Base qualities are not recorded, but no much larger clone differs from it by a single base.

Overall study outcomes, separate from this receptor: The quantity of clinical and demographic metadata differed by source and by participant and was supplied without curation.

One collaborating source in Seattle enrolled patients while the patients were actively infected and followed the patients over time throughout the course of disease. Each collaborating institution followed its own protocols to collect whole blood in K2EDTA tubes. For TCRbeta analysis, collaborators shipped samples in one of three forms: frozen whole blood, isolated PBMCs, or DNA extracted from either of those sample types. The germline V gene sets CDR1 to SGHVS and CDR2 to FQNEAQ. From V the trimming removes 5 bases and from J it removes 9 bases, while the gene matches leave 3 bases of the junction unaccounted for. From its cysteine to its phenylalanine, the CDR3 spans 14 amino acids. The kept DNA is CDR3 alone, 42 bases in frame from the first base.

This chain joins TRBV7-8 to TRBJ1-6, and TRBD1 aligns with 11 junction nucleotides. The source material was peripheral blood. The source of this sequence is a woman aged 50 to 65 with COVID-19, enrolled during active disease. The DNA is as follows: TGTGCCAGCAGCCTGGACAGGGGGCGTTCACCCCTCCACTTT. It is translated as CASSLDRGRSPLHF.